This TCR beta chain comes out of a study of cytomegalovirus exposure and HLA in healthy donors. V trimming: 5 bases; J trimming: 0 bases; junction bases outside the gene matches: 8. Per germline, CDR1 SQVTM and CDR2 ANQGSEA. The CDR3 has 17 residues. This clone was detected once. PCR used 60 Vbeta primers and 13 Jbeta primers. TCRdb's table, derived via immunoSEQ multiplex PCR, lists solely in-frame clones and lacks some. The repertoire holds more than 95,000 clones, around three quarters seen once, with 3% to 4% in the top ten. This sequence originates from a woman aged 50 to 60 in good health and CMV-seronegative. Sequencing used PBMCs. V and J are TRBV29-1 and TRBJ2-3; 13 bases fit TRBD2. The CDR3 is CSVILAGGKTSTDTQYF. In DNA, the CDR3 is TGCAGCGTTATACTAGCGGGAGGGAAGACTAGCACAGATACGCAGTATTTT.